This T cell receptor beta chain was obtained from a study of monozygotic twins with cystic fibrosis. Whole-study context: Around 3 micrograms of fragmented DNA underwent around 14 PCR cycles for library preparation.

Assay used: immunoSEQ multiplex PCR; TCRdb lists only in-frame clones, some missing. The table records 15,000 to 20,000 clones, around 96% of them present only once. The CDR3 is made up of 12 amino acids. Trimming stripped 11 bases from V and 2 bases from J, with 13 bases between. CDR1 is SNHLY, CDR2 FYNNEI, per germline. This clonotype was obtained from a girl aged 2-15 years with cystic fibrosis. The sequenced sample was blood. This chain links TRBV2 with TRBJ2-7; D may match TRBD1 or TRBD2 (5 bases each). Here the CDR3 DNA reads TGTGCCCTTCTCGGGACGGCCTACGAGCAGTACTTC. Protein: CALLGTAYEQYF. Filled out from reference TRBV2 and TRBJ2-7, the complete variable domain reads EPEVTQTPSHQVTQMGQEVILRCVPISNHLYFYWYRQILGQKVEFLVSFYNNEISEKSEIFDDQFSVERPDGSNFTLKIRSTKLEDSAMYFCALLGTAYEQYFGPGTRLTVT.